This TCR beta chain was captured by sequencing in a study of early T cells in non-severe SARS-CoV-2 infection. About the research overall: Sequenced bulk RNA came from whole blood that was unsorted, and chains were unpaired.

Germline loops: CDR1 MNHEY, CDR2 SVGAGI. Between the trimmed V and J ends, which lost 5 bases and 3 bases, there was a span of 7 bases. The CDR3 runs to 12 residues. This clonotype has at least ten counts. TCRdb called the 5' RACE reads again in MiXCR, with one record for every CDR3 protein. The sample has 85,000 to 100,000 distinct CDR3 sequences, 13% seen once. The sequenced material came from whole blood. The chain uses TRBV6-5 and TRBJ1-2, with D tentatively TRBD1 (5 bases). The receptor was isolated from an adult who was a healthcare worker with PCR-confirmed SARS-CoV-2 infection or an uninfected control (not recorded which). The chain's CDR3 is CASSRGDYGYTF. The CDR3 coding sequence is TGTGCCAGCAGTAGGGGCGACTATGGCTACACCTTC.